The 17 T cell receptor beta chains presented below share a single source sample, sequenced in a study of vaccination and CD4 T cells after COVID-19. As for treatment: approximately 11-day PBMC culture with coronavirus spike peptide pools or control peptides (ViraFEST assay). No antigen has been assigned to these receptors. Researchers used the Oncomine TCR Beta short-read assay to sequence DNA from cultured CD4+ T cells. Via MiXCR, TCRdb re-called the PCR reads, giving one row per CDR3 protein. Altogether fewer than 20,000 distinct CDR3 sequences are present, roughly half being singletons, with the ten largest covering 10% to 15%. Source material: CD4+ T cells from blood, cultured in vitro. The receptors come from a human donor who had recovered from COVID-19.

The CDR3 region is CASTTPSGTAAGPLHF. In DNA form, the CDR3 reads TGTGCCAGCACTACCCCTTCCGGGACCGCTGCAGGACCCCTCCACTTT. The gene calls are TRBV28 and TRBJ1-6; D is possibly TRBD1 (5 bases). V was pared by 7 bases and J by 12 bases, with 25 bases between. Germline V CDR1 and CDR2: MDHEN, SYDVKM. This CDR3 has 16 residues.

The gene calls are TRBV12-3 or TRBV12-4 and TRBJ2-1; TRBD1 agrees at 8 bases. The trim removed 3 bases at V and 4 bases at J, leaving 5 bases unmatched. This CDR3 is built from 15 residues. DNA for the CDR3: TGTGCCAGCAGTTTCCCAGGGGGCAAGTACAATGAGCAGTTCTTC. It yields the protein CASSFPGGKYNEQFF.

The rearrangement uses TRBV20-1 and TRBJ1-6; TRBD1 is a possible D gene (5 bases). Between the trimmed V and J ends, which lost 3 bases and 6 bases, there was a span of 9 bases. CDR1 is DFQATT and CDR2 is SNEGSKA in the germline V gene (reference sequence). The CDR3 sequence is 13 residues long. For the CDR3, the DNA is TGCAGTGCTAGTCTCGGGACTAATTCACCCCTCCACTTT. It codes for CSASLGTNSPLHF.

DNA for the CDR3: TGTGCCACAGGACATGCTGATAACTATGGCTACACCTTC. Its protein product is CATGHADNYGYTF. The chain combines TRBV19 with TRBJ1-2, with a tentative D call TRBD1 (5 bases). The CDR3 extends over 13 amino acids. Germline V CDR1 and CDR2: LNHDA, SQIVND (reference sequence). V gave up 10 bases and J gave up 1 base, with 13 bases separating them.

The V call is TRBV14, the J call TRBJ2-2; 7 bases are shared with TRBD1. Germline lookup yields CDR1 SGHDN and CDR2 FVKESK. V lost 3 bases to trimming and J lost 4 bases; unmatched junction nucleotides: 2. The CDR3 has 14 amino acids. This CDR3 reads CASSQDRRTGELFF. The CDR3 DNA reads TGTGCCAGCAGCCAGGACAGGCGCACCGGGGAGCTGTTTTTT.

The rearrangement links TRBV27 to TRBJ2-1; TRBD1 agrees at 9 bases. The CDR3 sequence is 16 residues long. The trim removed 6 bases at V and 3 bases at J, leaving 9 bases unmatched. The germline gives CDR1 MNHEY, CDR2 SMNVEV (reference sequence). This CDR3 reads CASRTTGTGSYNEQFF. In DNA, the CDR3 is TGTGCCAGCAGGACTACCGGGACAGGGAGCTACAATGAGCAGTTCTTC.

The chain employs TRBV7-2 and TRBJ1-2; the D gene is possibly TRBD1 (6 bases). Germline values: CDR1 SGHTA, CDR2 FQGNSA. V lost 1 base and J 7 bases, leaving 16 bases between the germline ends. CDR3 length: 15 residues. The CDR3, as DNA: TGTGCCAGCAGCTTAGTGGAGACAGGAGTAAGTGGCTACACCTTC. This sequence encodes CASSLVETGVSGYTF.

The rearrangement links TRBV20-1 to TRBJ2-7; D assignment may be TRBD1 or TRBD2 (7 bases each). V was trimmed by 2 bases and J by 1 base, leaving 15 bases between them. Germline V gene lookup returns CDR1 DFQATT and CDR2 SNEGSKA (reference sequence). The CDR3 runs to 15 residues. The CDR3 DNA reads as TGCAGTGCTAGAAGGCGACAGGGACTATCCTACGAGCAGTACTTC. Translated: CSARRRQGLSYEQYF.

The chain employs TRBV19 and TRBJ1-1; tentative D call: TRBD1 (5 bases). The ends were cut back, 7 bases at V and 1 base at J, with 19 bases in the middle. The germline V gene encodes CDR1 LNHDA and CDR2 SQIVND (reference sequence). CDR3 length: 16 amino acids. The CDR3 coding sequence is TGTGCCAGTACCATCCTTTTCAGGGTTTCGAACACTGAAGCTTTCTTT. Its translation is CASTILFRVSNTEAFF.

The chain has TRBV7-9 and TRBJ2-1, with D possibly being TRBD1 (6 bases). CDR1 is SEHNR and CDR2 is FQNEAQ in the germline V gene (reference sequence). The V end was cut by 4 bases, the J end by 2 bases, with 18 bases between. The CDR3 totals 17 residues. CDR3: CASSSGTGTFTYNEQFF. The CDR3 DNA sequence: TGTGCCAGCAGCTCGGGTACCGGGACATTCACCTACAATGAGCAGTTCTTC.

The rearrangement joins TRBV15 to TRBJ1-2, with D perhaps TRBD1 (5 bases). CDR1 LNHNV and CDR2 YYDKDF come from the germline V gene (reference sequence). Trimming pared 5 bases from V and 0 bases from J, leaving 10 bases between. The CDR3 length is 14 residues. The CDR3, as DNA: TGTGCCACCAGCCTCGGGACTACTAACTATGGCTACACCTTC. As protein: CATSLGTTNYGYTF.

This sequence joins TRBV20-1 and TRBJ2-1; either TRBD1 or TRBD2 may supply D (6 bases each). CDR1 and CDR2 (germline): DFQATT, SNEGSKA (reference sequence). V lost 2 bases, J lost 0 bases, and 8 bases lay in between. The CDR3 is made up of 14 amino acids. The CDR3: CSARKGGSYNEQFF. The CDR3 DNA reads TGCAGTGCTAGAAAGGGGGGCTCCTACAATGAGCAGTTCTTC.

This chain uses TRBV7-6 with TRBJ1-1; D might be TRBD1 (6 bases). CDR1 and CDR2 (germline): SGHVS, FNYEAQ. V was trimmed by 1 base and J by 0 bases, leaving 15 bases between them. This CDR3 comprises 17 residues. The CDR3 here is CASSLERIGQLNTEAFF. As DNA, the CDR3 is TGTGCCAGCAGCTTAGAAAGGATTGGACAGTTGAACACTGAAGCTTTCTTT.

The chain carries TRBV11-2 and TRBJ2-1; possible D gene TRBD2, 6 bases. This CDR3 is 16 amino acids long. CDR1 and CDR2 from the germline V gene are SGHAT and FQNNGV. V dropped 1 base and J dropped 7 bases, with 17 bases sitting between them. The CDR3 DNA sequence: TGTGCCAGCAGCTTAGTGGCCGGGACTCAACTTAATGAGCAGTTCTTC. It encodes CASSLVAGTQLNEQFF.

The rearrangement uses TRBV7-9 and TRBJ2-5, with D unclear. This CDR3 has 16 amino acids. Germline CDR1 SEHNR, CDR2 FQNEAQ (reference sequence). V shed 1 base and J shed 0 bases, with 12 bases lying between them. DNA of the CDR3: TGTGCCAGCAGCTTAGGGTACGGGCAGTACCAAGAGACCCAGTACTTC. Residues: CASSLGYGQYQETQYF. Based on the CDR3 plus reference TRBV7-9 and TRBJ2-5, the full variable domain is DTGVSQNPRHKITKRGQNVTFRCDPISEHNRLYWYRQTLGQGPEFLTYFQNEAQLEKSRLLSDRFSAERPKGSFSTLEIQRTEQGDSAMYLCASSLGYGQYQETQYFGPGTRLLVL.

The chain couples TRBV18 to TRBJ1-2; 7 nucleotides line up with TRBD1. Trimming took 3 bases from V and 0 from J; bases not matched to a gene: 4. The CDR3 length is 15 residues. Germline V gene sequence: CDR1 KGHSH, CDR2 LQKENI. This chain's CDR3 is CASSPSGGTNYGYTF. The CDR3 region has the DNA TGTGCCAGCTCACCGTCAGGGGGTACTAACTATGGCTACACCTTC. Looking up the rest from reference TRBV18 and TRBJ1-2 gives the full variable domain: NAGVMQNPRHLVRRRGQEARLRCSPMKGHSHVYWYRQLPEEGLKFMVYLQKENIIDESGMPKERFSAEFPKEGPSILRIQQVVRGDSAAYFCASSPSGGTNYGYTFGSGTRLTVV.

This rearrangement joins TRBV6-1 to TRBJ1-2; a weak D match, TRBD1 (6 bases). Germline values: CDR1 MNHNS, CDR2 SASEGT. V was cut by 7 bases and J by 4 bases, with 16 bases left in between. The CDR3 is 14 amino acids. The CDR3 reads CASTPQGLVYGYTF. CDR3 coding DNA: TGTGCCAGCACACCCCAGGGGCTAGTCTATGGCTACACCTTC.